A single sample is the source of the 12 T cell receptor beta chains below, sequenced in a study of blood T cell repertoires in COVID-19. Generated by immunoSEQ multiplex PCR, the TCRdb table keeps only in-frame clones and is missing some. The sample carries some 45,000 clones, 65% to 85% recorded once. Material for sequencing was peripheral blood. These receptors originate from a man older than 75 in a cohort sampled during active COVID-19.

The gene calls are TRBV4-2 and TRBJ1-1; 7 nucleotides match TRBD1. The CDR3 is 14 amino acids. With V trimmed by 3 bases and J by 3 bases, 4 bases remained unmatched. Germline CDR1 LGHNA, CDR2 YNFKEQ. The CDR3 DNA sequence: TGTGCCAGCAGCCAGGGACAGTTCTACACTGAAGCTTTCTTT. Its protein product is CASSQGQFYTEAFF.

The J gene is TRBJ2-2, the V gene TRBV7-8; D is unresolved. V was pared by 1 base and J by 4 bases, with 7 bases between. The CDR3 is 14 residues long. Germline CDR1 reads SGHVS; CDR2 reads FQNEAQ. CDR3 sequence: CASSLDLGTGELFF. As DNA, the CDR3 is TGTGCCAGCAGCTTAGACCTAGGCACCGGGGAGCTGTTTTTT.

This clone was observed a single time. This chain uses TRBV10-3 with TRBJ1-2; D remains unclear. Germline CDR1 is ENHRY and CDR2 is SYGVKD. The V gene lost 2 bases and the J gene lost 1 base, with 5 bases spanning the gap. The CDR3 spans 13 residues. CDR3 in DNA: TGTGCCATCAGTGAGGGACTTAACTATGGCTACACCTTC. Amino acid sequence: CAISEGLNYGYTF.

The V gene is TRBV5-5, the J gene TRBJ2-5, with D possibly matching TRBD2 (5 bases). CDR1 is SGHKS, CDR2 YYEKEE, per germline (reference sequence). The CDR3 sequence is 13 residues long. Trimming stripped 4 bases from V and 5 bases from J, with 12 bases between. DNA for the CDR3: TGTGCCAGCAGCCGAGGTTCGGGGGAGACCCAGTACTTC. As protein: CASSRGSGETQYF.

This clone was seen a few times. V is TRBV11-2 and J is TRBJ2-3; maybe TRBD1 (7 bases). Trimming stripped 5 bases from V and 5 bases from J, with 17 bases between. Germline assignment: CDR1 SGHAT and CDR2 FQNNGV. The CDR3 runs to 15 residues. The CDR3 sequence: CASSITGARGDTQYF. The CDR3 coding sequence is TGTGCCAGCAGCATAACAGGGGCGCGGGGAGATACGCAGTATTTT.

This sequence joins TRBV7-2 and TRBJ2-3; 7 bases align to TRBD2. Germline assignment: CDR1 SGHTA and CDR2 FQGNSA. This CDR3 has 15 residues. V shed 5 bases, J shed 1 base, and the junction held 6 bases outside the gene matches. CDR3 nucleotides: TGTGCCAGCAGCGTACTAGCGACCGGCACAGATACGCAGTATTTT. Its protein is CASSVLATGTDTQYF.

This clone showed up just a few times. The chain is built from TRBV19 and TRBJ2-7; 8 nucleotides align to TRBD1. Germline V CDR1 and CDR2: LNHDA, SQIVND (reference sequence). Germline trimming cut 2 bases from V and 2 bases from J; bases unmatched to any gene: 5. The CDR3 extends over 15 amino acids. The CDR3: CASSITDRGTYEQYF. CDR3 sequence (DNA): TGTGCCAGTAGTATAACAGACAGGGGAACCTACGAGCAGTACTTC. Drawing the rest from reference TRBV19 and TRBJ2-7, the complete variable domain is DGGITQSPKYLFRKEGQNVTLSCEQNLNHDAMYWYRQDPGQGLRLIYYSQIVNDFQKGDIAEGYSVSREKKESFPLTVTSAQKNPTAFYLCASSITDRGTYEQYFGPGTRLTVT.

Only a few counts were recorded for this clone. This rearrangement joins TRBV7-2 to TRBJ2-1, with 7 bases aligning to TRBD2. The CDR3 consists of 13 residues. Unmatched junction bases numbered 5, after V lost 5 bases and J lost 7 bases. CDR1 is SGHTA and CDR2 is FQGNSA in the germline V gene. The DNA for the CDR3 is TGTGCCAGCAGCCTCTGGGGGGGGAATGAGCAGTTCTTC. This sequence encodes CASSLWGGNEQFF.

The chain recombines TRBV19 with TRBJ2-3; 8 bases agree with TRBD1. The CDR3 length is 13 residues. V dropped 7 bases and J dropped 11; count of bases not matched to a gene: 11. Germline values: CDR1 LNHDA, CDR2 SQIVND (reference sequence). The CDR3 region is CASTAKGQAKQYF. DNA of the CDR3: TGTGCCAGTACCGCGAAGGGACAGGCCAAGCAGTATTTT.

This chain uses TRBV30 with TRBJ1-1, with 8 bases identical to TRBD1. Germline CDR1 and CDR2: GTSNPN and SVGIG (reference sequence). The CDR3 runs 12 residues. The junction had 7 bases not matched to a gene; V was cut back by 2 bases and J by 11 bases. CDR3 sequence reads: CAWSPQGGSAFF. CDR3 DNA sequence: TGTGCCTGGAGTCCACAGGGGGGAAGTGCTTTCTTT. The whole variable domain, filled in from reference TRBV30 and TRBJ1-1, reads SQTIHQWPATLVQPVGSPLSLECTVEGTSNPNLYWYRQAAGRGLQLLFYSVGIGQISSEVPQNLSASRPQDRQFILSSKKLLLSDSGFYLCAWSPQGGSAFFGQGTRLTVV.

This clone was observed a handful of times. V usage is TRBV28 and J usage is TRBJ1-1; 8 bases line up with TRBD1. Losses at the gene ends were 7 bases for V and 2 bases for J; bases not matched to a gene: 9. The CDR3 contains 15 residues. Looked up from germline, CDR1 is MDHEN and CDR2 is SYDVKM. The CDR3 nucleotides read TGTGCCAGCACCCGACAGGGGCGACAAAACACTGAAGCTTTCTTT. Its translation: CASTRQGRQNTEAFF.

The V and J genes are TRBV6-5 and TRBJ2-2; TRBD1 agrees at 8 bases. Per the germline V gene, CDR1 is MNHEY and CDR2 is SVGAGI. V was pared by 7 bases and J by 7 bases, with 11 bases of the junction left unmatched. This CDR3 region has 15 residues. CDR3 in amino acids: CASTPQDRAGGELFF. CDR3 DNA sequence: TGTGCCAGCACTCCACAGGACAGGGCGGGCGGGGAGCTGTTTTTT.